Listed here are 5 T cell receptor beta chains from one sample, sequenced in a study of T cells in Graves' hyperthyroidism and ophthalmopathy. Researchers took RNA transcripts and amplified the TCR beta CDR3 regions from them. First-round RT-PCR targeting the TCR CDR3 was performed with the HTBI primer set. TCRdb independently ran MiXCR on the multiplex PCR reads; one entry per CDR3 protein. This table holds around 200,000 distinct CDR3 sequences, approximately 20% found once. Input material: blood. The receptor source for this set is a man aged 40-49 years with Graves' hyperthyroidism.

The chain employs TRBV4-3 and TRBJ1-6, with no clear D. Germline assignment: CDR1 LGHNA and CDR2 YSLEER. This CDR3 region has 13 residues. Trimming left V 5 bases short and J 10 bases short, with 12 bases between. CDR3 sequence (DNA): TGCGCCAGCAGCTCCGGGGTGGGATCACCCCTCCACTTT. It encodes CASSSGVGSPLHF.

The rearrangement joins TRBV6-2 or TRBV6-3 to TRBJ2-1, with a possible D match to TRBD1 (6 bases). V was clipped by 6 bases and J by 7 bases, with 19 bases between them. Germline loops: CDR1 MNHEY, CDR2 SVGEGT. This CDR3 contains 15 residues. CDR3 coding DNA: TGTGCCAGCAGAACGGTGGGTACAGGGTGGAATGAGCAGTTCTTC. As protein: CASRTVGTGWNEQFF.

This clonotype was recorded at least ten times. J is TRBJ2-3 and V is TRBV6-1; 9 nucleotides align to TRBD2. The V gene's germline CDR1 is MNHNS and CDR2 SASEGT. The CDR3 has 15 residues. With V trimmed by 6 bases and J by 1 base, 5 bases remained unmatched. CDR3 nucleotides: TGTGCCAGCAGACTATCTAGCGGGGGCACAGATACGCAGTATTTT. Protein: CASRLSSGGTDTQYF.

Notes on this clonotype: Being one base from a much bigger clone, this may be a read error. The chain links TRBV14 to TRBJ2-1; tentatively, D is TRBD1 (6 bases). Per the germline V gene, CDR1 is SGHDN and CDR2 is FVKESK. The CDR3 sequence is 15 residues long. The CDR3 loop is CASSQTGHYYNEQLF. DNA of the CDR3: TGTGCCAGCAGCCAAACGGGACACTACTACAATGAGCAGCTCTTC.

This clonotype was detected ten times or more. V and J are TRBV15 and TRBJ2-7, with D perhaps being TRBD1 or TRBD2 (6 bases each). V was clipped by 0 bases and J by 7 bases, with 16 bases between them. The CDR3 is 15 amino acids. CDR1 is LNHNV and CDR2 is YYDKDF in the germline V gene (reference sequence). In DNA form, the CDR3 reads TGTGCCACCAGCAGAGAGGGACGGCAAGGGGGGGAGCAGTACTTC. It codes for CATSREGRQGGEQYF.